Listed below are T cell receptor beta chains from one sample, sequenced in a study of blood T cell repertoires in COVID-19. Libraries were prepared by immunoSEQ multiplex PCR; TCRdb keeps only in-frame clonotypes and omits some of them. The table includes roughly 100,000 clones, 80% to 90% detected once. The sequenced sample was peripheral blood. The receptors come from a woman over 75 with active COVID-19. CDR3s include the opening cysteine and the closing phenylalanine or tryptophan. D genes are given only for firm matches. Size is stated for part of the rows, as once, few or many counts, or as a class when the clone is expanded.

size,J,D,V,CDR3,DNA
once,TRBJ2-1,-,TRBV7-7,CASSRRPGSYNEQFF,TGTGCCAGCAGCCGGCGCCCCGGGTCCTACAATGAGCAGTTCTTC
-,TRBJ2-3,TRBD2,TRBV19,CASRPGTSGRTLPYTQYF,TGTGCCAGTAGACCCGGGACTAGCGGGAGGACACTTCCTTATACGCAGTATTTT
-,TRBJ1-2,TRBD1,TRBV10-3,CAIRPNPGTDDYGYTF,TGTGCCATCAGACCCAATCCCGGGACAGACGACTATGGCTACACCTTC
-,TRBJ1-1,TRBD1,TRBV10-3,CAIQGDLTEAFF,TGTGCCATACAGGGGGACCTCACTGAAGCTTTCTTT
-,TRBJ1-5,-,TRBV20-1,CSASSPRQGNQPQHF,TGCAGTGCTAGTTCCCCTCGCCAGGGCAATCAGCCCCAGCATTTT
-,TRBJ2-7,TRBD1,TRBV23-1,CASSHGTGDSYEQYF,TGCGCCAGCAGTCACGGGACAGGGGACTCCTACGAGCAGTACTTC
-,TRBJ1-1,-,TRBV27,CASSDLSTGNTEAFF,TGTGCCAGCAGTGACCTGTCGACAGGGAACACTGAAGCTTTCTTT
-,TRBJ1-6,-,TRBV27,CASSLSAVTNNSPLHF,TGTGCCAGCAGTTTATCGGCAGTAACCAATAATTCACCCCTCCACTTT
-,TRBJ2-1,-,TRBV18,CASSLRDYNEQFF,TGTGCCAGCTCATTGAGGGACTACAATGAGCAGTTCTTC
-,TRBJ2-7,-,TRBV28,CASSSPGDHGGSYEQYF,TGTGCCAGCAGTTCCCCCGGCGACCACGGGGGCTCCTACGAGCAGTACTTC
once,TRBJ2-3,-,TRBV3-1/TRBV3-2,CASSQGGQLFSTDTQYF,TGTGCCAGCAGCCAGGGGGGACAGCTTTTTAGCACAGATACGCAGTATTTT
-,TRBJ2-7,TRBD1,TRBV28,CASSRTGSLFHEQYF,TGTGCCAGCAGCCGGACAGGGAGTCTATTCCACGAGCAGTACTTC
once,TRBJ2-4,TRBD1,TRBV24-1,CATSDLGQDNIQYF,TGTGCCACCAGTGATTTGGGACAGGACAACATTCAGTACTTC
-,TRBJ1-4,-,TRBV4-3,CASSQDSINEKLFF,TGCGCCAGCAGCCAAGACAGTATTAATGAAAAACTGTTTTTT
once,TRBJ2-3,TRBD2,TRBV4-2,CASSQDAGGTDTQYF,TGTGCCAGCAGCCAAGATGCGGGGGGCACAGATACGCAGTATTTT
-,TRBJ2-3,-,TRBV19,CASSMGRDTQYF,TGTGCCAGTAGTATGGGCCGTGATACGCAGTATTTT
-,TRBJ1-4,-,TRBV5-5,CASSFSVTNEKLFF,TGTGCCAGCAGCTTCTCGGTGACTAATGAAAAACTGTTTTTT
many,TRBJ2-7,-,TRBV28,CASSFNYEQYF,TGTGCCAGCAGTTTCAACTACGAGCAGTACTTC
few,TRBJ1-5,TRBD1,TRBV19,CASSSDRGQPQHF,TGTGCCAGTAGTAGCGACAGGGGTCAGCCCCAGCATTTT
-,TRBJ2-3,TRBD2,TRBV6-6,CARSPAGGRAGPADTQYF,TGTGCCAGAAGTCCGGCGGGAGGGAGGGCGGGTCCGGCAGATACGCAGTATTTT
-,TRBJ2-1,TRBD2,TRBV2,CASSKLAGEYVSYNEQFF,TGTGCCAGCAGCAAACTAGCGGGAGAGTATGTGTCCTACAATGAGCAGTTCTTC
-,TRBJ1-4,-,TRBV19,CASSIERANEKLFF,TGTGCCAGTAGTATCGAGAGGGCTAATGAAAAACTGTTTTTT
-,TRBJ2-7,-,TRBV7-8,CASSLLAATYEQYF,TGTGCCAGCAGCTTATTAGCGGCAACCTACGAGCAGTACTTC